This T cell receptor (beta chain) came from a study of cytomegalovirus exposure and HLA in healthy donors. General study findings and limits: Associated with cytomegalovirus, according to the listing, were about 160 TCR beta chains. Follow-up analysis later connected one missense variant in DCLRE1C with trimming of TCR beta V- and J-genes.

Remarks on this clone: Its specificity is not known.

The V gene lost 8 bases and the J gene lost 2 bases, with 17 bases spanning the gap. Germline V gene data show CDR1 as WNHNN and CDR2 as SYGVQD (reference sequence). The CDR3 is made up of 15 amino acids. PCR amplification relied on 60 Vbeta primers (plus 13 Jbeta primers). Here immunoSEQ multiplex PCR was the method, and the copy in TCRdb shows in-frame clones only, minus some. The sample has approximately 160,000 clones; 55% to 80% are singletons. Sequencing was done on a sample of PBMCs. V usage is TRBV10-1 and J usage is TRBJ2-3, with D hard to call. This receptor was identified in a woman younger than 30 in good health and CMV-seropositive. In DNA form, the CDR3 reads TGCGCCAGCCCTCCGACTCTTGGCCCCACAGATACGCAGTATTTT. It specifies CASPPTLGPTDTQYF.